The clone carrying this T cell receptor (beta chain) was seen a few times. The sample originates from a study of blood T cell repertoires in COVID-19. The wider study: There were acute and convalescent COVID-19 samples, and they came from the United States, Italy and Spain. The cDNA or gDNA used as material had been derived from T cells, B-cell-depleted T cells, or PBMCs.

Libraries were prepared by immunoSEQ multiplex PCR; TCRdb keeps only in-frame clonotypes and omits some of them. The table includes tens of thousands of clones, about 85% detected once. The CDR3 has 16 residues. Trimming took 1 base from V and 5 from J, leaving 15 bases between them. Germline V gene lookup returns CDR1 LGHDT and CDR2 YNNKEL (reference sequence). The chain links TRBV3-1 (or the pseudogene TRBV3-2) to TRBJ1-5; no firm D call. The TCR originated in an older man with active or convalescent COVID-19. Sample: peripheral blood. Here the CDR3 DNA reads TGTGCCAGCAGCCAAGGTGGGTCTCCCGGAGATCAGCCCCAGCATTTT. Encoded protein: CASSQGGSPGDQPQHF.